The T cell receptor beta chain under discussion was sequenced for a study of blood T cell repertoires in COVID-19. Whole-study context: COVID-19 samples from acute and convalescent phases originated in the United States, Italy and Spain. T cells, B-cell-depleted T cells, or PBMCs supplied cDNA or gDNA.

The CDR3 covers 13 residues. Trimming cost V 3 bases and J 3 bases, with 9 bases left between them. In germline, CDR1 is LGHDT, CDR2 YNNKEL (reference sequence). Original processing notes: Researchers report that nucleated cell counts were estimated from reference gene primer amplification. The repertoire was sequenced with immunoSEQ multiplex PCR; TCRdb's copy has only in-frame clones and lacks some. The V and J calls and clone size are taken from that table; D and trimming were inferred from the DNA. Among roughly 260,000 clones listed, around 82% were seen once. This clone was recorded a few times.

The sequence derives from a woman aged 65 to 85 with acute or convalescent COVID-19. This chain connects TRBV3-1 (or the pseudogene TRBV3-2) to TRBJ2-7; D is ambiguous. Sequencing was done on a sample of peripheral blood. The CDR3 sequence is CASSQAVGYEQYF. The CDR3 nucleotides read TGTGCCAGCAGCCAGGCGGTTGGCTACGAGCAGTACTTC.